The 18 T cell receptor beta chains below were found in one sample sequenced in a study of T cell changes during pregnancy in multiple sclerosis (dated by TCRdb to the late 2010s). Preparation of the library involved the immunoSEQ multiplex PCR assay. The immuneACCESS repertoire file appears here via TCRdb, limited to in-frame rearrangements. These files lack a portion of the clones; in checked studies, under half of the deficit traces to unresolved V genes, and the cause of the others is not known. This sample gives about 36,000 clones in total; approximately 92% of them show up just once. The ten largest account for 1.2% of the sample. The sequenced sample was PBMCs (not recorded whether the cells were cultured). Receptor source: a female donor with multiple sclerosis, enrolled in a pregnancy study.

The chain has TRBV5-6 and TRBJ2-3; the match to TRBD2 covers 11 bases. Germline CDR1 is SGHDT and CDR2 is YYEEEE. V was pared by 4 bases and J by 2 bases, with 6 bases of the junction left unmatched. CDR3 length equals 16 residues. The CDR3 protein is CASSAGSGRATDTQYF. The CDR3 nucleotides are TGTGCCAGCAGCGCTGGTAGCGGGAGGGCCACAGATACGCAGTATTTT. Together with reference TRBV5-6 and TRBJ2-3, the CDR3 gives the full variable domain: DAGVTQSPTHLIKTRGQQVTLRCSPKSGHDTVSWYQQALGQGPQFIFQYYEEEERQRGNFPDRFSGHQFPNYSSELNVNALLLGDSALYLCASSAGSGRATDTQYFGPGTRLTVL.

The CDR3 nucleotides are TGTGCCAGCAATAAAGGTGGGAGCGGAAGGGGGCATGAGCAGTTCTTC. It specifies CASNKGGSGRGHEQFF. The V gene is TRBV19, the J gene TRBJ2-1; TRBD1 agrees at 7 bases. The V and J ends lost 9 bases and 8 bases, in that order; junction bases with no gene match: 19. Germline assignment: CDR1 LNHDA and CDR2 SQIVND (reference sequence). The CDR3 runs 16 residues.

The chain links TRBV7-7 to TRBJ2-1; TRBD1 agrees at 8 bases. The CDR3 covers 17 residues. Germline CDR1 reads SSHAT; CDR2 reads FNYEAQ (reference sequence). CDR3 bases: TGTGCATGGCTTAATCCGGACAGGGTGAATATCTACAATGAGCAGTTCTTC. Its translation: CAWLNPDRVNIYNEQFF.

This chain joins TRBV5-6 and TRBJ2-7; maybe TRBD2 (5 bases). CDR3 length: 13 amino acids. Trimming took 0 bases from V and 5 from J, leaving 9 bases between them. Looked up from germline, CDR1 is SGHDT and CDR2 is YYEEEE. The CDR3, as DNA: TGTGCCAGCAGCTTGGGAGGGTCACACGAGCAGTACTTC. It translates to CASSLGGSHEQYF.

J is TRBJ2-2 and V is TRBV5-4; the match to TRBD2 covers 8 bases. With V trimmed by 0 bases and J by 6 bases, 7 bases remained unmatched. The length of the CDR3 is 16 residues. Germline V gives CDR1 SGHNT, CDR2 YYREEE (reference sequence). CDR3 nucleotide sequence: TGTGCCAGCAGCTTGGAAGCGGGAGAGTTGGCCGGGGAGCTGTTTTTT. Its protein product is CASSLEAGELAGELFF.

The V call is TRBV19, the J call TRBJ2-7; tentative D call: TRBD1 (5 bases). Germline assignment: CDR1 LNHDA and CDR2 SQIVND (reference sequence). V lost 1 base and J 5 bases, leaving 18 bases between the germline ends. The CDR3 sequence is 16 residues long. CDR3 sequence (DNA): TGTGCCAGTAGTATAGCCGCGACAGACCTAGGGCACGAGCAGTACTTC. It is translated as CASSIAATDLGHEQYF. Drawing the rest from reference TRBV19 and TRBJ2-7, the complete variable domain is DGGITQSPKYLFRKEGQNVTLSCEQNLNHDAMYWYRQDPGQGLRLIYYSQIVNDFQKGDIAEGYSVSREKKESFPLTVTSAQKNPTAFYLCASSIAATDLGHEQYFGPGTRLTVT.

CDR3 in amino acids: CASRTSTVNQETQYF. The CDR3 nucleotides read TGTGCCAGCAGGACCTCGACGGTCAACCAAGAGACCCAGTACTTC. The chain is built from TRBV2 and TRBJ2-5; D gene ambiguous. Trimming took 6 bases from V and 0 from J, leaving 14 bases between them. The length of the CDR3 is 15 residues. CDR1 and CDR2 (germline): SNHLY, FYNNEI.

This rearrangement joins TRBV19 to TRBJ2-3; 8 nucleotides agree with TRBD2. This CDR3 is built from 16 residues. J was trimmed by 4 bases and V by 6 bases; bases with no gene match: 12. The germline V gene encodes CDR1 LNHDA and CDR2 SQIVND (reference sequence). The CDR3: CASSPTSGRVADTQYF. CDR3 coding DNA: TGTGCCAGTAGCCCCACGAGCGGGAGAGTGGCAGATACGCAGTATTTT.

V and J are TRBV5-1 and TRBJ2-5; D is possibly TRBD1 or TRBD2 (5 bases each). Germline V gene sequence: CDR1 SGHRS, CDR2 YFSETQ. Trimming shortened V by 1 base and J by 4 bases, and 17 bases separated the two germline ends. The CDR3 is 16 amino acids. CDR3 residues: CASSLSTRGRAETQYF. The CDR3 coding sequence is TGCGCCAGCAGCTTGTCAACTAGGGGAAGGGCAGAGACCCAGTACTTC.

The chain couples TRBV5-6 to TRBJ2-7; either TRBD1 or TRBD2 may fit D (5 bases each). Germline CDR1 and CDR2: SGHDT and YYEEEE. The germline V and J ends were trimmed by 0 bases and 5 bases, with 15 bases remaining between them. The CDR3 has 15 residues. This CDR3 reads CASSLGLGVFNEQYF. The CDR3 DNA sequence: TGTGCCAGCAGCTTGGGGTTGGGGGTTTTCAACGAGCAGTACTTC.

CDR3 amino acids: CASSLAGGANSGNTIYF. As DNA, the CDR3 is TGTGCCAGCAGCTTGGCCGGAGGGGCCAACTCTGGAAACACCATATATTTT. This chain links TRBV5-4 with TRBJ1-3; possible D gene TRBD1, 5 bases. V was trimmed by 0 bases and J by 0 bases, leaving 13 bases between them. Germline V gene lookup returns CDR1 SGHNT and CDR2 YYREEE (reference sequence). This CDR3 has 17 residues.

The chain has TRBV5-1 and TRBJ2-7; D remains unclear. This CDR3 is built from 14 residues. Germline lookup yields CDR1 SGHRS and CDR2 YFSETQ. Trimming removed 0 bases at V and 0 bases at J, with 7 bases between. CDR3 DNA sequence: TGCGCCAGCAGCTTGGCTACGGACTCCTACGAGCAGTACTTC. This gives the protein CASSLATDSYEQYF.

The V and J genes are TRBV5-5 and TRBJ2-7; 11 nucleotides line up with TRBD1. CDR3 length: 17 amino acids. V lost 1 base and J lost 1; bases outside the gene matches: 7. CDR1 and CDR2 from the germline V gene are SGHKS and YYEKEE (reference sequence). CDR3 amino acids: CASSLRVGDRGSYEQYF. The CDR3 nucleotides read TGTGCCAGCAGCTTGCGGGTAGGGGACAGGGGGTCCTACGAGCAGTACTTC.

The J gene is TRBJ2-5, the V gene TRBV28; maybe TRBD2 (5 bases). The CDR3 runs to 13 residues. Germline V gene data show CDR1 as MDHEN and CDR2 as SYDVKM. Trimming took off 4 bases at V and 12 bases at J, with 18 bases between the two ends. Written as DNA, the CDR3 is TGTGCCAGCAGTTCGAGGGCTGGGAAAGCGGAGTACTTC. The encoded protein is CASSSRAGKAEYF.

J is TRBJ1-4 and V is TRBV4-2; D not resolved. V gave up 1 base and J gave up 0 bases, with 6 bases separating them. The germline gives CDR1 LGHNA, CDR2 YNFKEQ. There are 15 residues in the CDR3. CDR3 bases: TGTGCCAGCAGCCAAGGGCGGGCAACTAATGAAAAACTGTTTTTT. Translated, it gives CASSQGRATNEKLFF.

This chain connects TRBV10-3 to TRBJ2-7, with D unresolved. The CDR3 is 16 amino acids. The V end lost 2 bases, the J end lost 0 bases, and 14 bases lay between the germline ends. Germline-derived CDR1 and CDR2 are ENHRY and SYGVKD. The DNA for the CDR3 is TGTGCCATCAGTGAGGACGTCCTTCATTACTCCTACGAGCAGTACTTC. This gives the protein CAISEDVLHYSYEQYF.

V is TRBV30 and J is TRBJ2-3; TRBD2 aligns across 14 bases. The CDR3 spans 16 residues. Trimming cost V 7 bases and J 6 bases; bases outside gene matches: 12. In germline, CDR1 is GTSNPN, CDR2 SVGIG (reference sequence). CDR3 nucleotides: TGTGCCTCGTTCCGGACTAGCGGGAGGAGGGGTGATACGCAGTATTTT. Translated, it gives CASFRTSGRRGDTQYF.

The chain recombines TRBV19 with TRBJ1-1, with 12 bases aligning to TRBD1. This CDR3 is 15 amino acids long. Looked up from germline, CDR1 is LNHDA and CDR2 is SQIVND (reference sequence). The V and J ends lost 5 bases and 4 bases, in that order; junction bases with no gene match: 5. The CDR3: CASSPGTGGITEAFF. The CDR3 DNA is TGTGCCAGTAGTCCGGGGACAGGGGGCATCACTGAAGCTTTCTTT.